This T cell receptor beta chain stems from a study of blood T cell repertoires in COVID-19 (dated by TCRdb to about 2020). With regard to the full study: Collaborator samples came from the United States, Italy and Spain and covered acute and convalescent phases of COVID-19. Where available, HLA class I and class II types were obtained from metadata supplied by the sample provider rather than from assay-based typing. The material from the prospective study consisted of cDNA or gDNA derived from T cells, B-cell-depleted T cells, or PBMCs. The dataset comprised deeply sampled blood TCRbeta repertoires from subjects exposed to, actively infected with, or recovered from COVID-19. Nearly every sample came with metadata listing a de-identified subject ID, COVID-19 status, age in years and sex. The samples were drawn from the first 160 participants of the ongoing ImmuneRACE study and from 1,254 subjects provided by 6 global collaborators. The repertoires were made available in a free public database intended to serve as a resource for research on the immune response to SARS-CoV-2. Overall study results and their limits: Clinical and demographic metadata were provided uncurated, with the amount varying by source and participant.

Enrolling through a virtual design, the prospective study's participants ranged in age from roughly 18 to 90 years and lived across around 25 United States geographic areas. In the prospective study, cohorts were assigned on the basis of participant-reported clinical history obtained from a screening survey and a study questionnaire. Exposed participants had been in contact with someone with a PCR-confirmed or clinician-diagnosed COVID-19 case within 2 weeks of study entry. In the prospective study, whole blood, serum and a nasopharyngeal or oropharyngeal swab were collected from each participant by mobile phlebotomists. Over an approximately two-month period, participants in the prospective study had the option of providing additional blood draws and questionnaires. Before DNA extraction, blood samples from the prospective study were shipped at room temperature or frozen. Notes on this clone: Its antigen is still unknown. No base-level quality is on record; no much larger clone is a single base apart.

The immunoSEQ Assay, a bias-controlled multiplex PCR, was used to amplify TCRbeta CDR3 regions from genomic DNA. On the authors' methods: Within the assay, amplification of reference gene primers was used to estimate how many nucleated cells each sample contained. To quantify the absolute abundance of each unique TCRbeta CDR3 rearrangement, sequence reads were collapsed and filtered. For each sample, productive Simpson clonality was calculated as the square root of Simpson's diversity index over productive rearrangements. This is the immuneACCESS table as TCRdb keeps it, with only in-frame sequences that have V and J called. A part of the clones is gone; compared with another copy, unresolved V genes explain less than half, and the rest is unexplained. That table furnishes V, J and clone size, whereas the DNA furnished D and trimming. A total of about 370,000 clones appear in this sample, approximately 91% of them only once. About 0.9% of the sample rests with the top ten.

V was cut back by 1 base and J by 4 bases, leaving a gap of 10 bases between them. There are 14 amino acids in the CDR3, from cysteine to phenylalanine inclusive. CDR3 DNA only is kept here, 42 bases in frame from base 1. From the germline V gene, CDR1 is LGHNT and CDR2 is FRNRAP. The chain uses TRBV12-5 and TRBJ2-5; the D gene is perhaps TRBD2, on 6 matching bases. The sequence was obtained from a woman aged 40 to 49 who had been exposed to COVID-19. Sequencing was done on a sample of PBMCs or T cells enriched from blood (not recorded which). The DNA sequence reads TGTGCTAGTGGTTTGGCGGGAGAGGGAGAGACCCAGTACTTC. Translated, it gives CASGLAGEGETQYF.